This T cell receptor (beta chain) was identified during a study of T cells after yellow fever vaccination. Study details: Preparation of fractions with low cell numbers was performed using SMART-Seq v4 Ultra Low Input.

Notes on the study in general: Reappearing after the booster were most of the clones from primary vaccination (around 96% CD4, about 88% CD8).

In TCRdb, the 5' RACE reads were re-called with MiXCR into one record per CDR3 protein. The sample carries approximately 6,300 distinct CDR3 sequences, approximately 5.9% recorded once. Between the trimmed V and J ends, which lost 3 bases and 6 bases, there was a span of 15 bases. The CDR3 has 14 amino acids. Germline CDR1 and CDR2: SGDLS and YYNGEE. This clonotype has at least ten counts. The gene calls are TRBV9 and TRBJ1-2; perhaps TRBD1 as D (5 bases). The source of this sequence is a man between 18 and 29 years old who received the YFV17D yellow fever vaccine. The sequences come from PBMCs, either bulk or a sorted T-cell subset (CD4+, CD8+, memory, or dextramer-sorted; not recorded which), collected roughly 14 days after the first yellow fever vaccination. CDR3: CASSDVRAEHGYTF. The CDR3 nucleotides are TGTGCCAGCAGCGACGTCAGGGCAGAGCATGGCTACACCTTC.